This T cell receptor beta chain was captured by sequencing in a study of CD8 T cells in Susac syndrome. cDNA came from roughly 0.47 to 1 ug RNA primed by random hexamers. Amplification of the TCR beta CDR3 was carried out by immunoSEQ multiplex PCR, which spanned a total of 54 Vbeta and 13 Jbeta segments. TCRdb passed the immunoSEQ multiplex PCR reads through MiXCR, listing each CDR3 protein once. This repertoire shows some 170,000 distinct CDR3 sequences, about 95% found once; its top ten account for 0.085% to 0.12%. The authors carried out high-throughput sequencing of TCR beta. They applied it to CD8+ and CD4+ T cells obtained from blood. The control participants were healthy donors, and these controls were matched with respect to both age and sex. Negative isolation yielded the CD8+ and CD4+ T cells, while FACS enriched the TEMRA cells. This clonotype was observed a few times. The CDR3 sequence is 11 residues long. Trimming took 6 bases from V and 12 from J; bases not matched to a gene: 7. Germline V CDR1 and CDR2: SQVTM, ANQGSEA.

This receptor was taken from a human donor in good health. The sequencing input was CD4+ T cells from PBMCs. The genes are TRBV29-1 and TRBJ2-1, with 8 bases matching TRBD1. This CDR3 is CSVDGQGRQFF. In DNA, the CDR3 is TGCAGCGTAGACGGACAGGGTAGGCAGTTCTTC.